This TCR beta chain was sequenced during a study of T cells in Graves' hyperthyroidism and ophthalmopathy. Across the whole study: Specimen type is peripheral blood, collected at initial diagnosis prior to any treatment.

Study-wide results and limits: Most clonotypes that expanded in the thyroid above 0.001 also showed up in blood.

With respect to this clonotype: Its antigen is as yet unknown. This may stem from a read error, because a much larger clone lies one nucleotide away.

PBMCs were derived from 9.5 to 10 ml fresh peripheral blood. RNA transcripts gave rise to amplified TCR beta CDR3 regions. First-round RT-PCR with HTBI primers amplified the TCR CDR3 region. One entry per CDR3 protein results from TCRdb running MiXCR on the multiplex PCR reads. The table records over 500,000 distinct CDR3 sequences, around 16% of them present only once. The clonotype originates from a woman aged 25 to 39 with Graves' ophthalmopathy. Sequencing input: blood.

As DNA, the CDR3 is TGCAGTGCTAGAGATGCAGCGGGCAGGGATGAGCAGTTCTTC. This sequence encodes CSARDAAGRDEQFF. J is TRBJ2-1 and V is TRBV20-1, with D possibly TRBD2 on 6 matching bases. This CDR3 region has 14 residues. The germline V gene has CDR1 DFQATT and CDR2 SNEGSKA (reference sequence). Trimming cost V 0 bases and J 8 bases, with 14 bases left between them.